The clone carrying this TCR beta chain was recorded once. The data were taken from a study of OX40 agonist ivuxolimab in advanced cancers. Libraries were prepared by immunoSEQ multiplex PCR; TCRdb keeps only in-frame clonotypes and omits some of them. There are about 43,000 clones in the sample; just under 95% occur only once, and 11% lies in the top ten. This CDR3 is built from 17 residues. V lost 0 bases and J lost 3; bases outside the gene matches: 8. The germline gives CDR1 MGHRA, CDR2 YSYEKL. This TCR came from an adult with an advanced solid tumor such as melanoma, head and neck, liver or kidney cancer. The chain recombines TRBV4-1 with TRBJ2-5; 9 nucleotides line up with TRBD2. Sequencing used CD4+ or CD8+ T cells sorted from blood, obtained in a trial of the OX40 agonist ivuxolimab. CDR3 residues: CASSQDEAGGLEETQYF. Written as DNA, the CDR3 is TGCGCCAGCAGCCAAGATGAAGCGGGAGGCCTCGAAGAGACCCAGTACTTC.